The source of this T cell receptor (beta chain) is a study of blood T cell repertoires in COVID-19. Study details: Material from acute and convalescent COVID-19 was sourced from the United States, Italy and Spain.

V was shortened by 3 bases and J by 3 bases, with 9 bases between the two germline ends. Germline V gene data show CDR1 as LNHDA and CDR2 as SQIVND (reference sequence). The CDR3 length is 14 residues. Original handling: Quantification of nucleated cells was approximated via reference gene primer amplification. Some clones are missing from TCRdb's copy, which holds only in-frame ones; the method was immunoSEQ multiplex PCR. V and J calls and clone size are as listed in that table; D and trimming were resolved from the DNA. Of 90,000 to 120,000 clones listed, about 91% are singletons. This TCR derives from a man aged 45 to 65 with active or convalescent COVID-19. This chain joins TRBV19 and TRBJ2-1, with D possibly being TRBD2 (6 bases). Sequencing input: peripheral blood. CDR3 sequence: CASSIEEGYNEQFF. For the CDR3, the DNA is TGTGCCAGTAGTATTGAGGAGGGCTACAATGAGCAGTTCTTC. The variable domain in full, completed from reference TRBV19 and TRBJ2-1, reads DGGITQSPKYLFRKEGQNVTLSCEQNLNHDAMYWYRQDPGQGLRLIYYSQIVNDFQKGDIAEGYSVSREKKESFPLTVTSAQKNPTAFYLCASSIEEGYNEQFFGPGTRLTVL.